What follows is one T cell receptor beta chain and its context. The sample is drawn from a study of T cells expressing NK-cell markers. As for the study in general: Sorted CD3+CD56-NKG2C+, CD3+CD56+NKG2C- and CD3+CD56+NKG2C+ T cells were the source of the TCR beta repertoires.

From the 5' RACE reads, TCRdb lists one entry per CDR3 protein and no DNA. This listing includes more than 4,500 distinct CDR3 sequences. The CDR3 loop spans 19 amino acids. CDR1 and CDR2 from the germline V gene are MNHNS and SASEGT. Source material: blood T cells: a sorted CD56 or NKG2C T cell subset, CD4+ or CD8+ T cells, or bulk PBMC T cells (not recorded which). The source of this sequence is a man between 18 and 35 years old in good health. The chain couples TRBV6-1 to TRBJ2-1; TCRdb calls TRBD2, which cannot be checked without DNA. CDR3 residues: CASTRGAWRLAGVPYEQFF.